The source of this T cell receptor beta chain is a study of CD8+ T cells in alopecia areata. The V end lost 4 bases, the J end lost 2 bases, and 9 bases lay between the germline ends. The germline V gene encodes CDR1 NSHNY and CDR2 SYGAGN. The length of the CDR3 is 13 residues. RNA extraction was followed by reverse transcription into cDNA, which acted as the sequencing template. Profiling relied on immunoSEQ multiplex PCR, and the TCRdb table lists in-frame clones only, not all of them. This sample includes about 300,000 clones with no singletons; its ten biggest clones take up approximately 1.2%. This clone has a handful of counts. A read error is possible here, since a much larger clone lies one base away. Gene and germline names: mouse. Read coverage stops 4 residues before the CDR3 terminus; the germline J gene supplies the remainder. The authors sorted pooled cutaneous lymph node cells using CD4, CD8alpha, NKG2D, NKG2ACE and other markers.

The genes are TRBV13-1 and TRBJ1-2; a possible D gene is TRBD1 (6 bases). The clonotype was recovered from a C3H/HeJ mouse with alopecia areata. The mouse line has the MHC haplotype H2-k. The specimen sequenced was CD4+ T cells sorted from a lymph node. Incomplete CDR3 DNA: TGTGCCAGCAGTAAGGGGGGGAACTCC. Amino acid sequence: CASSKGGNS. The full CDR3 sequence reads CASSKGGNSDYTF.